Listed below are T cell receptor beta chains from one sample, sequenced in a study of cytomegalovirus exposure and HLA in healthy donors. The assay was immunoSEQ multiplex PCR, and TCRdb's table has in-frame clones only and misses some. The sample lists about 110,000 clones, 65% to 80% occurring once. The sequenced sample was PBMCs. The origin of the receptors is an older woman in good health and CMV-seropositive. Each CDR3 is given with its conserved first and last residue. Each record gives: D gene, J gene, clone size, V gene, CDR3 DNA, CDR3 protein. D genes are given only for firm matches. Rows give clone size only sometimes, using once, few, many, or a class for an expanded clone.

TRBD2 | TRBJ2-7 | NA | TRBV4-2 | TGTGCCAGCAGCCAAGATTCCCCTAGCGGGAGGGCTCACTACGAGCAGTACTTC | CASSQDSPSGRAHYEQYF
NA | TRBJ1-1 | NA | TRBV7-9 | TGTTCCAGCAGTACTTTAGTAACCAGGGCTTTCTTT | CSSSTLVTRAFF
TRBD2 | TRBJ2-1 | NA | TRBV7-3 | TGTGCCAGCAGCTCCCGGGGTTCAACCGGGGGGAATGAGCAGTTCTTC | CASSSRGSTGGNEQFF
NA | TRBJ1-3 | NA | TRBV5-1 | TGCGCCAGCAGCTTGGTCGGGGGTTCGTATGGAAACACCATATATTTT | CASSLVGGSYGNTIYF
NA | TRBJ2-2 | NA | TRBV9 | TGTGCCAGCAGCTCCCTCGGGCTAGCTGACACCGGGGAGCTGTTTTTT | CASSSLGLADTGELFF
TRBD2 | TRBJ2-1 | NA | TRBV7-3 | TGTGCCAGCAGCTTAGGGACTAGTTTCTACAATGAGCAGTTCTTC | CASSLGTSFYNEQFF
NA | TRBJ1-5 | NA | TRBV7-9 | TGTGCCAGCAGCCCAGGTGGGTTAGGGCCCCAGCATTTT | CASSPGGLGPQHF
NA | TRBJ2-2 | few | TRBV5-1 | TGCGCCAGCAGCTTGGGGCCCGGGGAGCTGTTTTTT | CASSLGPGELFF
TRBD1 | TRBJ1-1 | NA | TRBV9 | TGTGCCAGCAGCGTAGGCCGGACAGGGGGCCTGAACACTGAAGCTTTCTTT | CASSVGRTGGLNTEAFF
TRBD1 | TRBJ2-1 | NA | TRBV5-4 | TGTGCCAGCAGCTTGGGGTCGCAGGGGGCTAGTGAGCAGTTCTTC | CASSLGSQGASEQFF
TRBD1 | TRBJ1-1 | few | TRBV19 | TGTGCCAGTAGTACAATGACAGGGTCGGGGGTTGCTGAAGCTTTCTTT | CASSTMTGSGVAEAFF
NA | TRBJ2-3 | NA | TRBV19 | TGTGCCAGTAGCCCTGGCAGGGCTAACATGAATACGCAGTATTTT | CASSPGRANMNTQYF
NA | TRBJ1-1 | NA | TRBV13 | TGTGCCAGCAGCTTAGTAACGGGAGAAGCTTTCTTT | CASSLVTGEAFF
NA | TRBJ2-1 | few | TRBV6-5 | TGTGCCAGCAGGGAACTAGGTAACAATGAGCAGTTCTTC | CASRELGNNEQFF
TRBD1 | TRBJ1-1 | NA | TRBV5-1 | TGCGCCAGCAGCCTCGGGACAGGCTTGAACACTGAAGCTTTCTTT | CASSLGTGLNTEAFF
NA | TRBJ1-1 | NA | TRBV11-2 | TGTGCCAGCAGCTTAGTTAGCACTGAAGCTTTCTTT | CASSLVSTEAFF
NA | TRBJ2-1 | few | TRBV19 | TGTGCCAGTAGTATTAATAACTACAATGAGCAGTTCTTC | CASSINNYNEQFF
NA | TRBJ2-7 | NA | TRBV28 | TGTGCCAGCAGTTCCCACAGCTACGAGCAGTACTTC | CASSSHSYEQYF
TRBD2 | TRBJ2-7 | NA | TRBV6-5 | TGTGCCAGCGCAGTGGCGGGAGGCCCCCAGTACTTC | CASAVAGGPQYF
TRBD1 | TRBJ2-5 | NA | TRBV19 | TGTGCCAGTAGTGCATACTCACAGGGACAGGGAGAGACCCAGTACTTC | CASSAYSQGQGETQYF
NA | TRBJ2-7 | NA | TRBV7-6 | TGTGCCAGCAGCCTACTGACAGGAGGATCCTACGAGCAGTACTTC | CASSLLTGGSYEQYF
NA | TRBJ2-1 | NA | TRBV27 | TGTGCCAGCAGTTCTATTTCGAGACGGAGTAACAATGAGCAGTTCTTC | CASSSISRRSNNEQFF
NA | TRBJ2-7 | NA | TRBV6-1 | TGTGCCAGCAGTGAAACGGTTGTCAGGGGCAACTACGAGCAGTACTTC | CASSETVVRGNYEQYF
NA | TRBJ2-1 | NA | TRBV6-5 | TGTGCCAGCAGTTACTCCCGGGAATTCGGTGAGCAGTTCTTC | CASSYSREFGEQFF
NA | TRBJ2-5 | NA | TRBV28 | TGTGCCACCCTCGCCACTAGCCTCCGGGAGACCCAGTACTTC | CATLATSLRETQYF
NA | TRBJ1-1 | NA | TRBV15 | TGTGCCACCAGCAGCCCGACAGGTATTCGTACTGAAGCTTTCTTT | CATSSPTGIRTEAFF